The 24 T cell receptor beta chains listed next were all sequenced from one sample in a study of T cell clonality in common variable immunodeficiency. The protocol was immunoSEQ multiplex PCR, while the TCRdb copy is restricted to in-frame clones and leaves out a portion. The sample offers about 40,000 clones and no singletons, the top ten holding roughly 3.5%. The sequenced material came from peripheral blood mononuclear cells. These receptors were collected from a person aged 18 to 69 in good health.

The sample holds many counts of this clone. The read halts 3 residues ahead of the CDR3 end, with the missing end drawn from the germline J gene. The V and J genes are TRBV6-2 or TRBV6-3 and TRBJ1-4, with 12 bases lining up with TRBD1. J gave up 2 bases and V 5 bases, and 6 bases lay outside the gene matches. The CDR3 is made up of 17 amino acids. Germline CDR1 MNHEY, CDR2 SVGEGT. CDR3 in amino acids: CASSPGTGGATNEKLFF. CDR3 DNA (partial): TGTGCCAGCAGTCCCGGGACAGGGGGCGCGACTAATGAAAAA.

With respect to this clone: The read finishes 3 residues shy of the CDR3 end, and the germline J gene is used to complete it. The genes are TRBV7-9 and TRBJ1-1, with D uncertain. The CDR3 runs to 13 residues. Trimming cost V 8 bases and J 3 bases, with 13 bases left between them. Germline V gives CDR1 SEHNR, CDR2 FQNEAQ (reference sequence). The CDR3 spells CASGGWRDTEAFF. The sequenced CDR3 bases are TGTGCCAGCGGAGGGTGGAGGGACACTGAA.

This clone was seen many times. The read halts 3 residues ahead of the CDR3 end, with the missing end drawn from the germline J gene. The rearrangement joins TRBV20-1 to TRBJ2-2; 11 bases agree with TRBD1. The CDR3 is 16 amino acids. V trimming: 1 base; J trimming: 3 bases; junction bases outside the gene matches: 4. Germline V gene sequence: CDR1 DFQATT, CDR2 SNEGSKA (reference sequence). CDR3 bases read: TGCAGTGCTAGAGCGGGGACAGGGGGAGACACCGGGGAG. Translation gives CSARAGTGGDTGE. The entire CDR3 sequence reads CSARAGTGGDTGELFF.

On this clone: The read terminates 3 residues ahead of where the CDR3 ends, so the germline J gene completes it. The J gene is TRBJ1-3, the V gene TRBV2; D ambiguous. The length of the CDR3 is 12 residues. CDR1 and CDR2 (germline): SNHLY, FYNNEI. Trimming removed 9 bases from V and 4 bases from J, with 10 bases in between. Incomplete CDR3 DNA: TGTGCCAGAGACAACCCCGGAAACACC. It translates to CARDNPGNT. The full CDR3 protein is CARDNPGNTIYF.

Notes on this clone: The missing CDR3 end, 3 residues past where the read stops, is filled in from the germline J gene. The chain couples TRBV27 to TRBJ2-7; D is ambiguous. CDR3 size: 11 residues. Germline V gene data show CDR1 as MNHEY and CDR2 as SMNVEV (reference sequence). V lost 5 bases, J lost 1 base, and 3 bases lay in between. The sequenced CDR3 bases are TGTGCCAGCAGTCCTTCCTACGAG. Its translation: CASSPSYE. The entire CDR3 is CASSPSYEQYF.

This clone was observed many times. CDR3 DNA, as far as it was read: TGTGCCAGTAGTATTTACTCGGGGGGGCGCACAGATACG. Its protein is CASSIYSGGRTDT. The CDR3 in its entirety is CASSIYSGGRTDTQYF. The rearrangement links TRBV19 to TRBJ2-3, with TRBD2 matching over 8 bases. The read is 3 residues too short to cover the CDR3 end, so that end is filled in from the germline J gene. V shed 3 bases, J shed 1 base, and the junction held 6 bases outside the gene matches. Germline values: CDR1 LNHDA, CDR2 SQIVND (reference sequence). The CDR3 is 16 residues long.

This clone showed up many times. Coverage ceases 3 residues before the CDR3 finishes, and the germline J gene fills in the end. The genes are TRBV4-1 and TRBJ2-7, with 10 bases aligning to TRBD2. The CDR3 has 15 amino acids. V gave up 3 bases and J gave up 6 bases; unmatched junction bases: 8. The germline gives CDR1 MGHRA, CDR2 YSYEKL. The CDR3 DNA, read in part, is TGCGCCAGCAGCCATACCTGGGAGCGGGAGGGCGAG. Its protein product is CASSHTWEREGE. The whole CDR3 protein reads CASSHTWEREGEQYF.

This clone has ten or more counts. The read terminates 3 residues before the CDR3 end, so the remaining end is supplied by the germline J gene. The chain is built from TRBV29-1 and TRBJ1-2; possible D gene TRBD1, 5 bases. V lost 0 bases and J lost 3, with 14 bases in between. The CDR3 has 15 amino acids. CDR1 is SQVTM, CDR2 ANQGSEA, per germline. The CDR3 is CSVEDPPTGYYGYTF. Incomplete CDR3 DNA: TGCAGCGTTGAAGATCCCCCTACAGGATACTATGGC. Filled out from reference TRBV29-1 and TRBJ1-2, the complete variable domain reads SAVISQKPSRDICQRGTSLTIQCQVDSQVTMMFWYRQQPGQSLTLIATANQGSEATYESGFVIDKFPISRPNLTFSTLTVSNMSPEDSSIYLCSVEDPPTGYYGYTFGSGTRLTVV.

This clone appeared many times. The read ends 3 residues early relative to the CDR3; the germline J gene fills the gap. The chain joins TRBV19 to TRBJ2-3, with D perhaps TRBD1 (6 bases). V was pared by 5 bases and J by 0 bases, with 18 bases between. Germline V gene lookup returns CDR1 LNHDA and CDR2 SQIVND (reference sequence). The CDR3 contains 17 residues. The CDR3 bases that were read are TGTGCCAGTAGTCGTTCGACAGGTTCCCCTAGCACAGATACG. This sequence encodes CASSRSTGSPSTDT. The full-length CDR3 reads as CASSRSTGSPSTDTQYF. Looking up the rest from reference TRBV19 and TRBJ2-3 gives the full variable domain: DGGITQSPKYLFRKEGQNVTLSCEQNLNHDAMYWYRQDPGQGLRLIYYSQIVNDFQKGDIAEGYSVSREKKESFPLTVTSAQKNPTAFYLCASSRSTGSPSTDTQYFGPGTRLTVL.

This clone occurred many times. From the germline J gene comes the end of the CDR3, since the read stops 3 residues before it. This chain joins TRBV2 and TRBJ2-3; 8 bases line up with TRBD2. The V gene end was trimmed by 8 bases and the J gene end by 8 bases; junction bases not matched to a gene: 9. The germline V gene has CDR1 SNHLY and CDR2 FYNNEI. This CDR3 comprises 13 residues. The sequenced CDR3 bases are TGTGCCAGCCGAACCGGGGGGGTTGGTACG. It codes for CASRTGGVGT. In full, the CDR3 is CASRTGGVGTQYF.

This clone was seen ten or more times. The CDR3 DNA, read in part, is TGTGCCAGCAGTCTACTAGCGGGAGTTTCCCACGAG. Its translation is CASSLLAGVSHE. The full CDR3 is CASSLLAGVSHEQYF. The chain is built from TRBV28 and TRBJ2-7; 11 bases agree with TRBD2. The read ends 3 residues before the CDR3 terminus; that terminus is restored from the germline J gene. CDR1 and CDR2 from the germline V gene are MDHEN and SYDVKM. The length of the CDR3 is 15 residues. The ends lost 5 bases at V and 5 bases at J; junction bases unmatched: 8.

This clone was seen ten or more times. The read is 3 residues too short to cover the CDR3 end, so that end is filled in from the germline J gene. This rearrangement joins TRBV5-1 to TRBJ2-2, with D tentatively TRBD2 (6 bases). Germline V lookup: CDR1 SGHRS, CDR2 YFSETQ. V gave up 4 bases and J gave up 6 bases, with 28 bases separating them. This CDR3 spans 19 amino acids. The chain's CDR3 is CASSLIGSGTPGEPGELFF. Partial CDR3 DNA: TGCGCCAGCAGCCTCATAGGTAGCGGTACCCCAGGAGAGCCCGGGGAG.

The sample holds many counts of this clone. The read falls 3 residues short of the CDR3 end, and the missing part is taken from the germline J gene. The gene calls are TRBV20-1 and TRBJ2-4; D possibly corresponds to TRBD2 (5 bases). Germline V gives CDR1 DFQATT, CDR2 SNEGSKA (reference sequence). CDR3 length equals 15 residues. V was clipped by 5 bases and J by 2 bases, with 16 bases between them. The CDR3 sequence: CSAPEGSEPKNIQYF. CDR3 DNA (partial): TGCAGTGCTCCCGAGGGCTCGGAGCCCAAAAACATT.

This clone has at least ten counts. The CDR3 end lies 3 residues beyond the end of the read and is filled in from the germline J gene. Distinct nucleotide sequences in the sample also encode this CDR3. V gene TRBV7-2 combines with J gene TRBJ1-5; D perhaps matches TRBD1 (5 bases). Trimming left V 6 bases short and J 2 bases short, with 11 bases between. CDR3 size: 14 residues. Germline lookup yields CDR1 SGHTA and CDR2 FQGNSA. The sequenced CDR3 bases are TGTGCCAGCAGTAGCAGGGCTGGCAATCAGCCC. It yields the protein CASSSRAGNQP. The full CDR3 protein is CASSSRAGNQPQHF.

Comments on this clone: The CDR3 end lies 3 residues beyond the end of the read and is filled in from the germline J gene. The rearrangement joins TRBV20-1 to TRBJ2-3; 10 nucleotides line up with TRBD2. This CDR3 spans 20 amino acids. Germline CDR1 and CDR2: DFQATT and SNEGSKA (reference sequence). Trimming removed 3 bases from V and 4 bases from J; junction bases left unmatched: 22. CDR3 sequence: CSASDERQASGLAIPDTQYF. CDR3 bases read: TGCAGTGCTAGTGATGAGCGACAGGCTTCGGGACTAGCGATCCCAGATACG.

Note on this clone: The read halts 3 residues ahead of the CDR3 end, with the missing end drawn from the germline J gene. V is TRBV30 and J is TRBJ1-2, with D perhaps matching TRBD1 (5 bases). Trimming shortened V by 1 base and J by 2 bases, and 8 bases separated the two germline ends. The CDR3 runs to 13 residues. CDR1 GTSNPN and CDR2 SVGIG come from the germline V gene (reference sequence). The covered CDR3 bases are TGTGCCTGGAGTGGGGGCAGCAACTATGGC. This sequence encodes CAWSGGSNYG. The CDR3 reads in full as CAWSGGSNYGYTF. Supplemented by reference TRBV30 and TRBJ1-2, the full variable domain reads SQTIHQWPATLVQPVGSPLSLECTVEGTSNPNLYWYRQAAGRGLQLLFYSVGIGQISSEVPQNLSASRPQDRQFILSSKKLLLSDSGFYLCAWSGGSNYGYTFGSGTRLTVV.

This clone has ten or more counts. The sequence runs out 3 residues before the end of the CDR3; the remainder is reconstructed from the germline J gene. The rearrangement joins TRBV5-1 to TRBJ1-2; TRBD1 matches 10 bases. The junction had 4 bases not matched to a gene; V was cut back by 1 base and J by 4 bases. Germline-derived CDR1 and CDR2 are SGHRS and YFSETQ. The CDR3 is 15 residues long. The CDR3 loop is CASSLRTGGVYGYTF. Partial CDR3 DNA: TGCGCCAGCAGCTTGAGGACAGGGGGTGTCTATGGC.

This clone was observed a few times. The read terminates 3 residues before the CDR3 end, so the remaining end is supplied by the germline J gene. The chain uses TRBV7-2 and TRBJ2-5, with TRBD2 matching over 11 bases. The CDR3 sequence is 14 residues long. CDR1 is SGHTA, CDR2 FQGNSA, per germline. Trimming removed 5 bases from V and 3 bases from J; junction bases left unmatched: 2. The sequenced CDR3 bases are TGTGCCAGCAGCCTGGGACTAGCGGAAGAGACC. The encoded protein is CASSLGLAEET. The CDR3 as a whole reads CASSLGLAEETQYF.

On this clone: The read ends 3 residues before the CDR3 terminus; that terminus is restored from the germline J gene. The J gene is TRBJ2-4, the V gene TRBV18, with 7 bases that match TRBD1. This CDR3 contains 16 residues. Germline assignment: CDR1 KGHSH and CDR2 LQKENI. The CDR3 DNA, read in part, is TGTGCCAGCTCACCACAGGGGGCCTCCACTAACTATGGT. It specifies CASSPQGASTNYG. The entire CDR3 reads CASSPQGASTNYGQYF.

This clone was recorded many times. The CDR3 spells CAWRPRTRERHTQYF. The CDR3 DNA, read in part, is TGTGCCTGGAGACCGCGGACCAGGGAACGTCATACG. The chain employs TRBV30 and TRBJ2-3; D may be TRBD1 (5 bases). The CDR3 goes on 3 residues after the read ends, and that part is filled in from the germline J gene. The V gene's germline CDR1 is GTSNPN and CDR2 SVGIG (reference sequence). The CDR3 runs to 15 residues. Trimming left V 3 bases short and J 7 bases short, with 20 bases between.

Ten or more counts support this clone. The read terminates 3 residues ahead of where the CDR3 ends, so the germline J gene completes it. The chain has TRBV20-1 and TRBJ2-2, with D perhaps matching TRBD2 (5 bases). Germline lookup yields CDR1 DFQATT and CDR2 SNEGSKA (reference sequence). The V end was cut by 4 bases, the J end by 6 bases, with 15 bases between. This CDR3 is 14 amino acids long. CDR3 sequence reads: CSATRARGPGELFF. CDR3 bases read: TGCAGTGCTACCCGAGCACGGGGTCCCGGGGAG.

The sample holds many counts of this clone. The read finishes 3 residues shy of the CDR3 end, and the germline J gene is used to complete it. V gene TRBV18 combines with J gene TRBJ2-3; D possibly uses TRBD1 or TRBD2 (5 bases each). The CDR3 extends over 11 amino acids. CDR1 and CDR2 (germline): KGHSH, LQKENI. V lost 6 bases, J lost 5 bases, and 6 bases lay in between. Partial CDR3 DNA: TGTGCCAGCTCGAGGGGAGATACG. This codes for CASSRGDT. The full CDR3 is CASSRGDTQYF.

This clone was detected a few times. The read ends 3 residues shy of where the CDR3 ends; the end is completed using the germline J gene. The gene calls are TRBV2 and TRBJ2-7; possibly TRBD1 for D (6 bases). Germline CDR1 is SNHLY and CDR2 is FYNNEI. The CDR3 runs 14 residues. V was shortened by 6 bases and J by 5 bases, with 17 bases between the two germline ends. CDR3 DNA, as far as it was read: TGTGCCAGCAGCAATATACAGGGTCTCGACGAG. This gives the protein CASSNIQGLDE. The full CDR3 sequence reads CASSNIQGLDEQYF. Using reference TRBV2 and TRBJ2-7 for the parts outside the CDR3, the full variable domain is EPEVTQTPSHQVTQMGQEVILRCVPISNHLYFYWYRQILGQKVEFLVSFYNNEISEKSEIFDDQFSVERPDGSNFTLKIRSTKLEDSAMYFCASSNIQGLDEQYFGPGTRLTVT.

There are many counts of this clone. The read falls 3 residues short of the CDR3 end, and the missing part is taken from the germline J gene. The J gene is TRBJ2-5, the V gene TRBV5-6; 7 nucleotides align to TRBD2. The CDR3 is 14 amino acids. Germline loops: CDR1 SGHDT, CDR2 YYEEEE. Unmatched junction bases numbered 3, after V lost 2 bases and J lost 2 bases. The part of the CDR3 DNA that was read is TGTGCCAGCAGCTTCAGGACTAGGCAAGAGACC. Protein product: CASSFRTRQET. The whole CDR3 protein reads CASSFRTRQETQYF.